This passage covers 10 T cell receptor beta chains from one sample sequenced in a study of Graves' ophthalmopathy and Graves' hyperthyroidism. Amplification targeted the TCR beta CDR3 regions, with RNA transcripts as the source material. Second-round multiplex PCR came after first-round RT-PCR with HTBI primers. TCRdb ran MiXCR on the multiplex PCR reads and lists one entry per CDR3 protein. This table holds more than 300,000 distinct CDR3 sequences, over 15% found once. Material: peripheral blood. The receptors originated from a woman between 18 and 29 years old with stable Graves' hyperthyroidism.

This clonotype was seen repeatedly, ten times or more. The CDR3 DNA reads TGTGCCAGCAGTGACGACGGACTGTTGAACTATGGCTACACCTTC. This codes for CASSDDGLLNYGYTF. This chain joins TRBV12-3 or TRBV12-4 and TRBJ1-2; D unresolved. Trimming stripped 5 bases from V and 2 bases from J, with 15 bases between. The CDR3 runs 15 residues.

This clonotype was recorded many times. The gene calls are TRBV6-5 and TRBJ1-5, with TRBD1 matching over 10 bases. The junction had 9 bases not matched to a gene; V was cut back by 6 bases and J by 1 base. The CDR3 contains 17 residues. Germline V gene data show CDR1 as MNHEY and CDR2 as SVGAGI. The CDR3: CASRKDRQGASNQPQHF. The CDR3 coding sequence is TGTGCCAGCAGGAAAGACCGACAGGGGGCCAGCAATCAGCCCCAGCATTTT.

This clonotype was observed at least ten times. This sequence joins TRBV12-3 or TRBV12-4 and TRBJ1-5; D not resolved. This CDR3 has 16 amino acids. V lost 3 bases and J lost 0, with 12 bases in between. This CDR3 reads CASSLVTDYSNQPQHF. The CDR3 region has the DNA TGTGCCAGCAGTTTGGTTACAGATTATAGCAATCAGCCCCAGCATTTT.

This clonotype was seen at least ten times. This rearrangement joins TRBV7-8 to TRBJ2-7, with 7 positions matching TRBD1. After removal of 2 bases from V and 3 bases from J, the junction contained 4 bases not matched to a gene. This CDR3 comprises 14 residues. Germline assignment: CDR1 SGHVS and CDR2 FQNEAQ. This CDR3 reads CASSLSGTDYEQYF. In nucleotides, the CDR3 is TGTGCCAGCAGCTTATCCGGGACAGACTACGAGCAGTACTTC. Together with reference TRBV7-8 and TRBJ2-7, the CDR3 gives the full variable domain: GAGVSQSPRYKVAKRGQDVALRCDPISGHVSLFWYQQALGQGPEFLTYFQNEAQLDKSGLPSDRFFAERPEGSVSTLKIQRTQQEDSAVYLCASSLSGTDYEQYFGPGTRLTVT.

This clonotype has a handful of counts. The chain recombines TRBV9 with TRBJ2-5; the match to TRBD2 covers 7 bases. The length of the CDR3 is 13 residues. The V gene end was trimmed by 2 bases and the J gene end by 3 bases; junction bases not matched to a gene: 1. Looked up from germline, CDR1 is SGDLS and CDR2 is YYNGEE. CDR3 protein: CASSVGGKETQYF. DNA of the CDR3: TGTGCCAGCAGCGTGGGGGGGAAAGAGACCCAGTACTTC.

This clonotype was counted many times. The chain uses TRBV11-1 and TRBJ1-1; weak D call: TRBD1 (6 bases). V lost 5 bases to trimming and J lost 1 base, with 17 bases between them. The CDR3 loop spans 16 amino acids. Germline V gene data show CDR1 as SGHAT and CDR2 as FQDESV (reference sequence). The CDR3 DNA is TGTGCCAGCAGCCCCAGACCGGGACAACGGAACACTGAAGCTTTCTTT. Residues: CASSPRPGQRNTEAFF.

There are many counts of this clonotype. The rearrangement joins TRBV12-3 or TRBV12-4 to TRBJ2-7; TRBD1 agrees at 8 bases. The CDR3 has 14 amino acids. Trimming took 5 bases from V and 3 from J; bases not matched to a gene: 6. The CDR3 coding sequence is TGTGCCAGCAGTCCCGGGACAGGTTACTACGAGCAGTACTTC. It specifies CASSPGTGYYEQYF.

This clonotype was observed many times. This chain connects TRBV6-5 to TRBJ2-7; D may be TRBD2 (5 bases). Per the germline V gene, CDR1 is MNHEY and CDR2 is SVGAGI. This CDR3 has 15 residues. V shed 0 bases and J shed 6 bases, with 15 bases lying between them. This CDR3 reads CASSYSRALAPEQYF. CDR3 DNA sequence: TGTGCCAGCAGTTACTCTCGGGCTCTAGCACCCGAGCAGTACTTC.

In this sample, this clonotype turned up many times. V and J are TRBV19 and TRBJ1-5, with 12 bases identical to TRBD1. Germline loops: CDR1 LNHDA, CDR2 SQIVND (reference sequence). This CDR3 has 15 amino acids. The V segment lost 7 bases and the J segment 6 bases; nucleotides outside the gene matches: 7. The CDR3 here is CASMGDRGLSQPQHF. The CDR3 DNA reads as TGTGCCAGTATGGGGGACAGGGGGCTAAGTCAGCCCCAGCATTTT. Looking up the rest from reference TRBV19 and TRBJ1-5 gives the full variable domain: DGGITQSPKYLFRKEGQNVTLSCEQNLNHDAMYWYRQDPGQGLRLIYYSQIVNDFQKGDIAEGYSVSREKKESFPLTVTSAQKNPTAFYLCASMGDRGLSQPQHFGDGTRLSIL.

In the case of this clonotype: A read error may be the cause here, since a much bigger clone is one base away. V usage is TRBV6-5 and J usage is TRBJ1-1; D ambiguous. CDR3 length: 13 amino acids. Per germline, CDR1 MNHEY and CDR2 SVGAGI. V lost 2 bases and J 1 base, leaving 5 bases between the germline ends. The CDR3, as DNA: TGTGCCAGCAGTTACGATTCGAACACTGAAGCTTTCTTT. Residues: CASSYDSNTEAFF.